A selection of T cell receptor beta chains follows, all from one sample in a study of shared clonotypes between healthy human individuals. TCRdb's table, derived via immunoSEQ multiplex PCR, lists solely in-frame clones and lacks some. The profile shows some 2,500,000 clones, 80% to 95% of them singletons. Sequencing used naive CD4+ T cells from PBMCs. The receptors come from a man in his late teens or twenties in good health. Some clones in this sample may be carry-over from other donors' samples. Both conserved end residues are part of each CDR3. D genes are given only for firm matches.

cdr3_aa: CASSVEHGDVNTEAFF
cdr3_nt: TGTGCCAGCAGTGTTGAGCACGGAGACGTGAACACTGAAGCTTTCTTT
d_call: -
v_call: TRBV6-1
j_call: TRBJ1-1

cdr3_aa: CASSLLSLWQASGNTIYF
cdr3_nt: TGTGCCAGCAGCTTATTAAGTCTTTGGCAAGCAAGTGGAAACACCATATATTTT
d_call: -
v_call: TRBV7-8
j_call: TRBJ1-3

cdr3_aa: CSGGTGFGNTEAFF
cdr3_nt: TGCAGCGGGGGGACAGGGTTCGGGAACACTGAAGCTTTCTTT
d_call: TRBD1
v_call: TRBV29-1
j_call: TRBJ1-1

cdr3_aa: CASSVSSTLSYNEQFF
cdr3_nt: TGTGCCAGCAGCGTATCCAGCACACTTTCCTACAATGAGCAGTTCTTC
d_call: -
v_call: TRBV9
j_call: TRBJ2-1

cdr3_aa: CASTVGGNYGYTF
cdr3_nt: TGTGCCAGCACCGTGGGAGGGAACTATGGCTACACCTTC
d_call: -
v_call: TRBV6-1
j_call: TRBJ1-2

cdr3_aa: CASSLTAGTGPSYTF
cdr3_nt: TGTGCCAGCAGTTTAACGGCGGGGACAGGGCCAAGCTACACCTTC
d_call: TRBD1
v_call: TRBV28
j_call: TRBJ1-2

cdr3_aa: CASSRGAGSSYEQYF
cdr3_nt: TGTGCCAGCAGCCGGGGAGCTGGAAGTTCATACGAGCAGTACTTC
d_call: -
v_call: TRBV11-2
j_call: TRBJ2-7

cdr3_aa: CAWSAHINRQQGDGYTF
cdr3_nt: TGTGCCTGGAGTGCTCATATCAACCGACAGCAGGGGGATGGCTACACCTTC
d_call: TRBD1
v_call: TRBV30
j_call: TRBJ1-2

cdr3_aa: CASSTSISGGTDYGYTF
cdr3_nt: TGTGCCAGCAGTACGAGTATATCAGGGGGCACCGACTATGGCTACACCTTC
d_call: TRBD1
v_call: TRBV27
j_call: TRBJ1-2

cdr3_aa: CASSLVASRGTGELFF
cdr3_nt: TGTGCCAGCAGCTTGGTTGCTAGCAGGGGCACCGGGGAGCTGTTTTTT
d_call: -
v_call: TRBV5-6
j_call: TRBJ2-2

cdr3_aa: CAWREAAEAFF
cdr3_nt: TGTGCCTGGAGAGAAGCGGCTGAAGCTTTCTTT
d_call: -
v_call: TRBV30
j_call: TRBJ1-1

cdr3_aa: CASSIPGRVDYEQYF
cdr3_nt: TGTGCCAGTAGTATCCCCGGGCGGGTGGACTACGAGCAGTACTTC
d_call: -
v_call: TRBV19
j_call: TRBJ2-7

cdr3_aa: CASSLAGPTGYEQYF
cdr3_nt: TGTGCCAGCAGCTTAGCTGGACCAACAGGATACGAGCAGTACTTC
d_call: -
v_call: TRBV7-2
j_call: TRBJ2-7

cdr3_aa: CAWTLQGTHRGYTF
cdr3_nt: TGTGCCTGGACCTTACAGGGTACCCACCGAGGCTACACCTTC
d_call: -
v_call: TRBV30
j_call: TRBJ1-2

cdr3_aa: CASSPSLADSYEQYF
cdr3_nt: TGTGCCAGCAGCCCGTCGCTAGCGGACTCCTACGAGCAGTACTTC
d_call: TRBD2
v_call: TRBV5-6
j_call: TRBJ2-7

cdr3_aa: CALGGVYGYTF
cdr3_nt: TGTGCCCTTGGGGGGGTCTATGGCTACACCTTC
d_call: -
v_call: TRBV5-4
j_call: TRBJ1-2

cdr3_aa: CASSWGTDTEAFF
cdr3_nt: TGTGCCAGCAGTTGGGGGACCGACACTGAAGCTTTCTTT
d_call: -
v_call: TRBV28
j_call: TRBJ1-1